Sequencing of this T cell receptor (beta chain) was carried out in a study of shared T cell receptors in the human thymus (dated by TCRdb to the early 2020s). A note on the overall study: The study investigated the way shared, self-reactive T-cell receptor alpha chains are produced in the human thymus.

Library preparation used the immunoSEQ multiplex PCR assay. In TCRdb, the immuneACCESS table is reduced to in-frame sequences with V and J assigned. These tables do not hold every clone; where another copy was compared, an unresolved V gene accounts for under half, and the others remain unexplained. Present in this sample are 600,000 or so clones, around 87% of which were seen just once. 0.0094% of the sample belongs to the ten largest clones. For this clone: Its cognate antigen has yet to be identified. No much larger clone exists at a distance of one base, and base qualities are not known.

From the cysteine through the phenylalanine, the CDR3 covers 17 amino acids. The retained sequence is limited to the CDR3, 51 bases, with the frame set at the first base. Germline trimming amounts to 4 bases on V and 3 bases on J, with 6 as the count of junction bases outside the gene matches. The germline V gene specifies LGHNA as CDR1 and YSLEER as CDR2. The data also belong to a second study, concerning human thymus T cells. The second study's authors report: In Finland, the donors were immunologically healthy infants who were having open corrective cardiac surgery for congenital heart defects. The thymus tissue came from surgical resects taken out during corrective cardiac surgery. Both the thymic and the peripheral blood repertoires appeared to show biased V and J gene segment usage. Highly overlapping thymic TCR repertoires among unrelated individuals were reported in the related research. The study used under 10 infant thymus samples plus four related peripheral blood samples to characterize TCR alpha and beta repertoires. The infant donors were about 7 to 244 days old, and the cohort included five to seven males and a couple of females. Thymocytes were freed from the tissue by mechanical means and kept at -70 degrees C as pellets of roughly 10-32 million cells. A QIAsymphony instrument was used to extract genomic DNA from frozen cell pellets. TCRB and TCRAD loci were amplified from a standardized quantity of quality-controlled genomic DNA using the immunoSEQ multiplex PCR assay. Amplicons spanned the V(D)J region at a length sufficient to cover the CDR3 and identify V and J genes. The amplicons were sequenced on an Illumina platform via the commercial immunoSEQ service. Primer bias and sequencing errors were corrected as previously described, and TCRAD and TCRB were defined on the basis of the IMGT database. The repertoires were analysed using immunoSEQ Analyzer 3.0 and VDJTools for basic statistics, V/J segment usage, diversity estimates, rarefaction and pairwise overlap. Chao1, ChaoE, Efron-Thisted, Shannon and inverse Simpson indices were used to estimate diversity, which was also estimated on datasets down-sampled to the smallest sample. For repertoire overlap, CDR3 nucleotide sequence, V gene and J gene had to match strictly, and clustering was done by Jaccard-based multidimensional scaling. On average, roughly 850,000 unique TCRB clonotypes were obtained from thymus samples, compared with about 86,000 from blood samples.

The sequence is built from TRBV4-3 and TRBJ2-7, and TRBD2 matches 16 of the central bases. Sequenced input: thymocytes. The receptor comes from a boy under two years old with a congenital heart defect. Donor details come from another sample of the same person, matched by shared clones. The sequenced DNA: TGCGCCAGCAGCCTGGGACTAGCGGGAGGGCCTATCTACGAGCAGTACTTC. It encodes CASSLGLAGGPIYEQYF.